This is a list of T cell receptor beta chains from one sample in a study of T cell changes during pregnancy in multiple sclerosis. Produced via immunoSEQ multiplex PCR; TCRdb's table is partial and in-frame only. The profile covers approximately 17,000 clones, with approximately 85% appearing a single time and less than 12% taken by the ten largest. The sample was CD8+ T cells from peripheral blood mononuclear cells, taken in the second trimester of pregnancy. The receptor source for this set is a female donor in good health, enrolled as a control in a pregnancy study. CDR3s include the opening cysteine and the closing phenylalanine or tryptophan. Each record gives: V gene, clone size, J gene, D gene, CDR3 DNA, CDR3 protein. D genes are given only for firm matches. Expanded clones are given a class, and other clones once, few, many or no size at all.

V gene: TRBV9
clone size: .
J gene: TRBJ2-2
D gene: TRBD2
CDR3 DNA: TGTGCCAGCAGCGTGGGGGGGATTGGTACCGGGGAGCTGTTTTTT
CDR3 protein: CASSVGGIGTGELFF

V gene: TRBV7-8
clone size: .
J gene: TRBJ2-5
D gene: TRBD2
CDR3 DNA: TGTGCCAGCAGCTCAGGGGAGCGGGGGCGGGGGGAGACCCAGTACTTC
CDR3 protein: CASSSGERGRGETQYF

V gene: TRBV6-4
clone size: .
J gene: TRBJ2-1
D gene: .
CDR3 DNA: TGTGCCAGCAGTGACTCCTCCGGGTACAATGAGCAGTTCTTC
CDR3 protein: CASSDSSGYNEQFF

V gene: TRBV5-6
clone size: .
J gene: TRBJ1-1
D gene: .
CDR3 DNA: TGTGCCAGCAGCTCAGGGACATCCACTGAAGCTTTCTTT
CDR3 protein: CASSSGTSTEAFF

V gene: TRBV27
clone size: .
J gene: TRBJ2-3
D gene: .
CDR3 DNA: TGTGCCAGCAGTTTATCGGCCACAGATACGCAGTATTTT
CDR3 protein: CASSLSATDTQYF

V gene: TRBV11-2
clone size: .
J gene: TRBJ2-3
D gene: TRBD2
CDR3 DNA: TGTGCCAGCAGCTTAGCTAGCGGGGGCCCGGAGGATACGCAGTATTTT
CDR3 protein: CASSLASGGPEDTQYF

V gene: TRBV28
clone size: .
J gene: TRBJ2-2
D gene: TRBD1
CDR3 DNA: TGTGCCAGCAGTTCCGGGACAGGGCTCACCGGGGAGCTGTTTTTT
CDR3 protein: CASSSGTGLTGELFF

V gene: TRBV7-2
clone size: .
J gene: TRBJ1-1
D gene: TRBD1
CDR3 DNA: TGTGCCAGCAGCGCGAGACAGGGGTGGACTGAAGCTTTCTTT
CDR3 protein: CASSARQGWTEAFF

V gene: TRBV18
clone size: .
J gene: TRBJ1-5
D gene: .
CDR3 DNA: TGTGCCAGCTCACCCGAGGCCCCTAGCAATCAGCCCCAGCATTTT
CDR3 protein: CASSPEAPSNQPQHF

V gene: TRBV15
clone size: .
J gene: TRBJ2-6
D gene: .
CDR3 DNA: TGTGCCACCAGCAGGGCTGACTCTGGGGCCAACGTCCTGACTTTC
CDR3 protein: CATSRADSGANVLTF

V gene: TRBV19
clone size: .
J gene: TRBJ2-1
D gene: TRBD1
CDR3 DNA: TGTGCCAGTAGTATCGGGACAGGGATGAGTTACAATGAGCAGTTCTTC
CDR3 protein: CASSIGTGMSYNEQFF

V gene: TRBV5-1
clone size: .
J gene: TRBJ1-1
D gene: .
CDR3 DNA: TGCGCCAGCAGCTTGGGGCCTGAAGCTTTCTTT
CDR3 protein: CASSLGPEAFF

V gene: TRBV4-2
clone size: .
J gene: TRBJ2-7
D gene: TRBD2
CDR3 DNA: TGTGCCAGCAGCCAAGAACTAGCGGGGGATGAGCAGTACTTC
CDR3 protein: CASSQELAGDEQYF

V gene: TRBV11-3
clone size: once
J gene: TRBJ2-1
D gene: TRBD1
CDR3 DNA: TGTGCCAGTGCCCGTCGGGCAGGGGGCTTCAATGAGCAGTTCTTC
CDR3 protein: CASARRAGGFNEQFF

V gene: TRBV7-2
clone size: once
J gene: TRBJ2-2
D gene: TRBD2
CDR3 DNA: TGTGCCAGCAGCTATATGGGGGGGGGCACCGGGGAGCTGTTTTTT
CDR3 protein: CASSYMGGGTGELFF

V gene: TRBV4-3
clone size: .
J gene: TRBJ1-1
D gene: .
CDR3 DNA: TGCGCCAGCAGCCAGGACCTGGGCGGGGGTGAAGCTTTCTTT
CDR3 protein: CASSQDLGGGEAFF

V gene: TRBV5-6
clone size: .
J gene: TRBJ2-5
D gene: TRBD2
CDR3 DNA: TGTGCCAGCTGCCCGGGGGGGTATCAAGAGACCCAGTACTTC
CDR3 protein: CASCPGGYQETQYF

V gene: TRBV25-1
clone size: .
J gene: TRBJ2-1
D gene: TRBD2
CDR3 DNA: TGTGCCAGCAGTGAGAGCGGGGGTATGAATGAGCAGTTCTTC
CDR3 protein: CASSESGGMNEQFF

V gene: TRBV4-3
clone size: .
J gene: TRBJ1-1
D gene: .
CDR3 DNA: TGCGCCAGCAGCCAAGAGAGAGTTTGGAACACTGAAGCTTTCTTT
CDR3 protein: CASSQERVWNTEAFF

V gene: TRBV6-1
clone size: .
J gene: TRBJ2-5
D gene: TRBD1
CDR3 DNA: TGTGCCAGCAGTAGGGGACAGGGCCCCCAAGAGACCCAGTACTTC
CDR3 protein: CASSRGQGPQETQYF

V gene: TRBV27
clone size: .
J gene: TRBJ2-4
D gene: .
CDR3 DNA: TGTGCCAGCAGTTTACAGGGTCGGACAAACATTCAGTACTTC
CDR3 protein: CASSLQGRTNIQYF

V gene: TRBV15
clone size: .
J gene: TRBJ2-3
D gene: .
CDR3 DNA: TGTGCCACCAGCCCCAGGATCCGAGATACGCAGTATTTT
CDR3 protein: CATSPRIRDTQYF

V gene: TRBV7-6
clone size: .
J gene: TRBJ2-5
D gene: TRBD2
CDR3 DNA: TGTGCCAGCAGCATGGGGGGGGGTCCCGAGGGGACCCAGTACTTC
CDR3 protein: CASSMGGGPEGTQYF

V gene: TRBV4-3
clone size: once
J gene: TRBJ1-1
D gene: .
CDR3 DNA: TGCGCCAGCAGCCAAGATACAGTCACAGTGAACACTGAAGCTTTCTTT
CDR3 protein: CASSQDTVTVNTEAFF

V gene: TRBV4-1
clone size: .
J gene: TRBJ2-1
D gene: .
CDR3 DNA: TGCGCCAGCAGCTCCGGACAGCCCGAGCAGTTCTTC
CDR3 protein: CASSSGQPEQFF

V gene: TRBV9
clone size: .
J gene: TRBJ1-4
D gene: TRBD1
CDR3 DNA: TGTGCCAGCAGCGCCAGGGGGCCAGGGGAAAAACTGTTTTTT
CDR3 protein: CASSARGPGEKLFF

V gene: TRBV6-5
clone size: once
J gene: TRBJ1-5
D gene: TRBD1
CDR3 DNA: TGTGCCAGCAGTACCGACAGGGCCGGCAATCAGCCCCAGCATTTT
CDR3 protein: CASSTDRAGNQPQHF

V gene: TRBV9
clone size: .
J gene: TRBJ2-1
D gene: .
CDR3 DNA: TGTGCCAGCAGCGTAGGAATAAGGGCGGGGAATGAGCAGTTCTTC
CDR3 protein: CASSVGIRAGNEQFF

V gene: TRBV10-3
clone size: .
J gene: TRBJ1-5
D gene: TRBD1
CDR3 DNA: TGTGCCATCAGTCCAGGGGGGAGCAATCAGCCCCAGCATTTT
CDR3 protein: CAISPGGSNQPQHF

V gene: TRBV6-5
clone size: .
J gene: TRBJ2-2
D gene: .
CDR3 DNA: TGTGCCAGCAGTTTGGCCTGGGACTACACCGGGGAGCTGTTTTTT
CDR3 protein: CASSLAWDYTGELFF